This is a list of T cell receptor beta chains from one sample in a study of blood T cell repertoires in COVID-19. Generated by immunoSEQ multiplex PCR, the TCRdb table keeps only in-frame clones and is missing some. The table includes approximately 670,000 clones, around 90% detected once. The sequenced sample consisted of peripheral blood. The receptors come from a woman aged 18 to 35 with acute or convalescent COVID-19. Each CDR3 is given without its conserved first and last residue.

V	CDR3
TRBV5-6	ASSLWQGGEKLF
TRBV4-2	ASSQDLVFTQY
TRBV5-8	ASSLRGQGGEKLF
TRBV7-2	ASSLGTIRYGYT
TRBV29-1	SAQGGRVGPYEQY
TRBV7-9	ASRRSSYNEQF
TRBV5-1	ASSPTGAYEQY
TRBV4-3	ASSQGYGGADEQF
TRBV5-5	ASSYSRRTVNTEAF
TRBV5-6	ASSSSPFGPGGPQH
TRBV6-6	ASSLLAGGTSSYNEQF
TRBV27	ASSFGAGLIGELF
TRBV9	ASSVSPGSGNTIY
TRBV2	ASSERRTGVYYGYT
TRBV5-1	ASSLGGKAAGNTIY
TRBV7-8	ASSQGGTEAF
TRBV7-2	ASSNIQGTNYGYT
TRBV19	ASSKYPEPQH
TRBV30	AGNQGGAEAF
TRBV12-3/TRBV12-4	ASTSDRFYEQY
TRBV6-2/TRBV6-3	ASSSMDRAVNYGYT
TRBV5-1	ASSLDLRGGAF
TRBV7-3	ASSGTTGSEQY
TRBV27	ASSFLYEQY
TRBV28	ASIQRVPGELF
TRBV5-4	ASSSAGGSGYEQF
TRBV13	ASSLGDRSTEAF
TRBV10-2	ASSGGGRGEQF
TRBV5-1	ASSFLNTGFNTEAF
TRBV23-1	ASSQTYREGRRGEAF
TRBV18	ASSPVGSSYNSPLH
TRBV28	ASRVAGGLYGELF
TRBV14	ASSPTGLSNEKLF
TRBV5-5	ASSLHGQGAGTEAF
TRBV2	ASRVRVRTGELF
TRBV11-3	ASSFFGAGGTGELF
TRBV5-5	ASSLGAQRTHPF
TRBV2	ASNARQGGYGYT
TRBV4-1	ASSQEDISSGANVLT
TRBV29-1	SVEGLQGGSEAF
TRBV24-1	ATSDTTGGAF
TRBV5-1	ASSSLREDTEAF
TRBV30	AWSVQHGSRQGAWSNQPQH
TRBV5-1	ASSLGPGKNTEAF
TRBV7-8	ASRLAAGLVPLEQY
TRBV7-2	ASSFNWVRGSPGAF
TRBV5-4	ASSSGLFGTDTQY
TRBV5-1	ASSYGLAGGPGETQY
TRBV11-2	ASSRGLKTV
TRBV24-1	ATSDPSNPGGGYT
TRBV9	ASSDNNEQF
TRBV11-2	ASSLVGGYT
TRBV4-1	ASSQLGTQY
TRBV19	ASTAGTLTTEAF
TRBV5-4	ASSLDQDRGYSPLH
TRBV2	ASSGPQGWWKEKLF
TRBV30	AWSVPNSGTTDTQY
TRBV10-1	ASSESGGQGGPNTIY